This T cell receptor (beta chain) emerged from a study of shared clonotypes between healthy human individuals. Study overall: Three plates were used per donor for CD4 naive, three for CD4 memory, two for CD8 naive and one for CD8 memory. Study-level results: Non-shared clonotypes had lower generation probabilities than those shared by all four donors.

The DNA input per sorted-subset replicate PCR was 200 ng, corresponding to roughly 30,000 T cell genomes. Profiled with immunoSEQ multiplex PCR; TCRdb holds only in-frame clones, not every one. The profile covers around 1.5 million clones, with 98% appearing a single time and around 0.45% taken by the ten largest. Details on this clone: What it recognizes is unknown.

Trimming cost V 0 bases and J 4 bases; bases outside gene matches: 12. Germline values: CDR1 LNHNV, CDR2 YYDKDF (reference sequence). This CDR3 has 20 amino acids. This clonotype was sampled from a man aged 25-40 years in good health. V and J are TRBV15 and TRBJ2-1, with 13 bases aligning to TRBD2. Sequencing was carried out using naive CD4+ T cells sorted from blood. Subset here: CD45RA+ positively selected. Here the CDR3 DNA reads TGTGCCACCAGCAGAGATTGGACTAGCGGGAGCAGTATTGGTTACAATGAGCAGTTCTTC. This gives the protein CATSRDWTSGSSIGYNEQFF.